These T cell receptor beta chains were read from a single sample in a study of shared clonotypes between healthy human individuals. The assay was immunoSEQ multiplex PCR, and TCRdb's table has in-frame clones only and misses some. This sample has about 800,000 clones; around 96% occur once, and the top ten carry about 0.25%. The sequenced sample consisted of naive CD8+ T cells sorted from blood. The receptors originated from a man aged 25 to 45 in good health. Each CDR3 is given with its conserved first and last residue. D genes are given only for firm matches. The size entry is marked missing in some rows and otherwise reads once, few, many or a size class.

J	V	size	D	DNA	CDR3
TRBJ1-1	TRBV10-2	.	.	TGCGCCAGCAGTGAGACAGGGATTAACACTGAAGCTTTCTTT	CASSETGINTEAFF
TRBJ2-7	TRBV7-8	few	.	TGTGCCAGCAGCTTAGCCTTCACCCTTCAGGGCGAGCAGTACTTC	CASSLAFTLQGEQYF
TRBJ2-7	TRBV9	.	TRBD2	TGTGCCAGCAGCGTAGGTTCTAGCGGATACGAGCAGTACTTC	CASSVGSSGYEQYF
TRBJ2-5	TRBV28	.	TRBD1	TGTGCCAGCAGGGTTCAGGGGGCATGGGAGACCCAGTACTTC	CASRVQGAWETQYF
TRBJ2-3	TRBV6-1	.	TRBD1	TGTGCCAGCAGTGCGACAGGGGCAGATACGCAGTATTTT	CASSATGADTQYF
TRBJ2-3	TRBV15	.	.	TGTGCCACCAGCAGGGACACCGAGATGAATACGCAGTATTTT	CATSRDTEMNTQYF
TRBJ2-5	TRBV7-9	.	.	TGTGCCAGCATCCCCTCACAGCAAGAGACCCAGTACTTC	CASIPSQQETQYF
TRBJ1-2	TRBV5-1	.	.	TGCGCCAGCAGCTTGTCAGACTACTATGGCTACACCTTC	CASSLSDYYGYTF
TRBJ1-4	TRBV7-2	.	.	TGTGCCAGCAGCCCCCGGACTCATGAAAAACTGTTTTTT	CASSPRTHEKLFF
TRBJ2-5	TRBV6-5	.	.	TGTGCCAGCAGTTACAGGGAAGAGACCCAGTACTTC	CASSYREETQYF
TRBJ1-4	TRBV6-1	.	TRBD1	TGTGCCAGCTCTAGACCGGGACAGGGGGGCGAAAAACTGTTTTTT	CASSRPGQGGEKLFF
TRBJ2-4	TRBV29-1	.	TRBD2	TGCAGCGCCGGGGGGGAGGTCGACAAAAACATTCAGTACTTC	CSAGGEVDKNIQYF
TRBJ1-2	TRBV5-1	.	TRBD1	TGCGCCAGCAGCTTGGACGGTCCCGGGACAGGTGTCGCGGACTATGGCTACACCTTC	CASSLDGPGTGVADYGYTF
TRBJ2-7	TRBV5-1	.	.	TGCGCCAGCAGCGAATCCGGGACACTCTACGAGCAGTACTTC	CASSESGTLYEQYF
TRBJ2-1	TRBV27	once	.	TGTGCCAGCAGGACTAGTTTCGATGAGCAGTTCTTC	CASRTSFDEQFF
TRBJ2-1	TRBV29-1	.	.	TGCAGCGTCGGAGACAGGACCTACAATGAGCAGTTCTTC	CSVGDRTYNEQFF
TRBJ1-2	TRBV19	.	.	TGTGCCAGTAGTGTCAGAGTTAACTATGGCTACACCTTC	CASSVRVNYGYTF
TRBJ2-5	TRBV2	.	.	TGTGCCAGCATCTTCTCGGTTGGGAGAGGCCAGTACTTC	CASIFSVGRGQYF
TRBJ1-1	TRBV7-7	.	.	TGTGCTAGAGGGGATACGCCGGCCCTCAACACTGAAGCTTTCTTT	CARGDTPALNTEAFF
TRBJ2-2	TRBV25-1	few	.	TGTGCCAGCAGTGAATGGGGAACGAACACCGGGGAGCTGTTTTTT	CASSEWGTNTGELFF
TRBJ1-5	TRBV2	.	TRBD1	TGTGCCAGCAGTAAGTGGACAGGAGACAATCAGCCCCAGCATTTT	CASSKWTGDNQPQHF
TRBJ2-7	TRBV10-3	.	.	TGTGCCATCAGTGGAGCGGGACAAGTCGACGAGCAGTACTTC	CAISGAGQVDEQYF
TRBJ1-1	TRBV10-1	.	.	TGCGCCAGCAGTGAGTCGCGGCGCCCGAACACTGAAGCTTTCTTT	CASSESRRPNTEAFF
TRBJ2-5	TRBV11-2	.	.	TGTGCCAGCAGTTACCAGTCCTGGGGTAAAGAGACCCAGTACTTC	CASSYQSWGKETQYF
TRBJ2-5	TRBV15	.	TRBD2	TGTGCCACCGCCACTCGGCGGGAGGGCCAAGAGACCCAGTACTTC	CATATRREGQETQYF
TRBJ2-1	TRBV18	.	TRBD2	TGTGCCAGCTCCCCTGGGGCGGGAGTCTACTACAATGAGCAGTTCTTC	CASSPGAGVYYNEQFF
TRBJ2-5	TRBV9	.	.	TGTGCCAGCAGCGTAGGGCCAGACCAAGAGACCCAGTACTTC	CASSVGPDQETQYF
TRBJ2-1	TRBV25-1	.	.	TGTGCCAGCAGTGAAGTAGGAGGGTGGCACCGGGGTGAGCAGTTCTTC	CASSEVGGWHRGEQFF
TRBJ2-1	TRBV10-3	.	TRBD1	TGTGCCATCAGGTTGGACAGGGGCTCCTACAATGAGCAGTTCTTC	CAIRLDRGSYNEQFF
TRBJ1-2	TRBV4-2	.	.	TGTGCCAGCAGCCAAAGGGGGGAGGTTGGCTACACCTTC	CASSQRGEVGYTF
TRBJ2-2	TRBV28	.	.	TGTGCCAGCAGTTTTATACGGGGACTCGGGCGGACCGGGGAGCTGTTTTTT	CASSFIRGLGRTGELFF
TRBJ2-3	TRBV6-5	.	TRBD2	TGTGCCAGCGGCCCTAGCGGAAGGTCAGATACGCAGTATTTT	CASGPSGRSDTQYF
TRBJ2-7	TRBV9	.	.	TGTGCCAGCAGCCCTAACCGATCTCCCTACGAGCAGTACTTC	CASSPNRSPYEQYF